This T cell receptor beta chain came from a study of T cell changes during pregnancy in multiple sclerosis. The table came from immunoSEQ multiplex PCR; TCRdb's copy has only in-frame clones and leaves some out. The table records about 45,000 clones, 75% to 95% of them present only once. CDR1 SEHNR and CDR2 FQNEAQ come from the germline V gene (reference sequence). Trimming removed 1 base from V and 7 bases from J; junction bases left unmatched: 0. This CDR3 comprises 14 residues. Here the sequenced sample was CD4+ T cells from peripheral blood mononuclear cells, taken before pregnancy. This TCR was recovered from a female donor with multiple sclerosis, enrolled in a pregnancy study. The V call is TRBV7-9, the J call TRBJ1-6; 8 positions match TRBD1. The CDR3 here is CASSLGTGNSPLHF. CDR3 in DNA: TGTGCCAGCAGCTTAGGGACAGGGAATTCACCCCTCCACTTT.